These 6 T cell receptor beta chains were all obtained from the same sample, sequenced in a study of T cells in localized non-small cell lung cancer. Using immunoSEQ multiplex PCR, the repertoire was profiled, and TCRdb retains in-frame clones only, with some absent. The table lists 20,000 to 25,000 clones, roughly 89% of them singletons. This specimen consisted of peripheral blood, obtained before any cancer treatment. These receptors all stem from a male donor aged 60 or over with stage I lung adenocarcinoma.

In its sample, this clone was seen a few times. The CDR3 is CASNPGRPNSPLHF. In nucleotides, the CDR3 is TGTGCCAGCAACCCGGGACGGCCTAATTCACCCCTCCACTTT. The rearrangement links TRBV2 to TRBJ1-6; D might be TRBD1 (5 bases). CDR3 size: 14 residues. Trimming shortened V by 7 bases and J by 6 bases, and 13 bases separated the two germline ends. In germline, CDR1 is SNHLY, CDR2 FYNNEI.

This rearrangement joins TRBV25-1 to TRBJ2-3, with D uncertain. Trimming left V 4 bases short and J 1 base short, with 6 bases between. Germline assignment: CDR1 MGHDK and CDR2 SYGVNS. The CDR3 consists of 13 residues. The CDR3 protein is CASSGQGTDTQYF. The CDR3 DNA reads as TGTGCCAGCAGTGGGCAGGGCACAGATACGCAGTATTTT.

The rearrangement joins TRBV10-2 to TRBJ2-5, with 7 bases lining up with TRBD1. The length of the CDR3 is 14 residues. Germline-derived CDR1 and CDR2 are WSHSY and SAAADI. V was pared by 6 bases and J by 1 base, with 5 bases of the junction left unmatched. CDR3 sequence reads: CASRLGTVQETQYF. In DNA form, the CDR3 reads TGCGCCAGCAGGCTCGGGACAGTCCAAGAGACCCAGTACTTC.

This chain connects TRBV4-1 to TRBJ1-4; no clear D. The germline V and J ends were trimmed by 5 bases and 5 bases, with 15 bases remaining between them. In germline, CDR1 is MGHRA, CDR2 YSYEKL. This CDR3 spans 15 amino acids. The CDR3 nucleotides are TGCGCCAGCAGCGGGCAGCAAGACATGAATGAAAAACTGTTTTTT. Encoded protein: CASSGQQDMNEKLFF.

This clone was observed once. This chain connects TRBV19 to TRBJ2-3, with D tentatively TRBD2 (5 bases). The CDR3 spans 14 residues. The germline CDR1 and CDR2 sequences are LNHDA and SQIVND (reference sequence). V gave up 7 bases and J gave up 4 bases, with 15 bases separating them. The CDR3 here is CASKEVDRPDTQYF. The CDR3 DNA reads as TGTGCCAGTAAGGAGGTCGACCGCCCAGATACGCAGTATTTT.

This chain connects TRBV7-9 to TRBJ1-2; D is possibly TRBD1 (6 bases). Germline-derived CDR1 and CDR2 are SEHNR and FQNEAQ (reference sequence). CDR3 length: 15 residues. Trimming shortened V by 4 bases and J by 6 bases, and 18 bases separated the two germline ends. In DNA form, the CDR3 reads TGTGCCAGCAGCTCAGAGGGGGGGAGAGTTGATGGCTACACCTTC. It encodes CASSSEGGRVDGYTF.